The rows below give T cell receptor beta chains drawn from one sample of a study of T-cell reconstitution after alpha-beta-depleted transplantation in children. TCRdb independently ran MiXCR on the PCR reads; one entry per CDR3 protein. The sample contains 98,000 or so distinct CDR3 sequences, more than 20% of which appear only once. The sample consisted of PBMCs, taken before TCRalphabeta/CD19-depleted stem cell transplant. These receptors all come from a boy between 2 and 15 years old with acute lymphoblastic leukemia, due to receive a stem cell transplant. Both conserved end residues are trimmed from each CDR3. Each record gives: clone size, V gene, CDR3 protein. The size entry is marked missing in some rows and otherwise reads once, few, many or a size class.

clone_size: few
v_call: TRBV5-1
cdr3_aa: ASRGQETQY

clone_size: NA
v_call: TRBV7-2
cdr3_aa: ASSLRAGASTDTQY

clone_size: NA
v_call: TRBV6-1
cdr3_aa: ASSLPSGTDTQY

clone_size: NA
v_call: TRBV4-2
cdr3_aa: ASSQEWGSDTQY

clone_size: NA
v_call: TRBV29-1
cdr3_aa: SVARTGTATEAF

clone_size: few
v_call: TRBV10-3
cdr3_aa: ATKGTSGYEQY

clone_size: few
v_call: TRBV28
cdr3_aa: ASSGPSLSANTGELF

clone_size: NA
v_call: TRBV11-2
cdr3_aa: ASSLIAEGEQY

clone_size: many
v_call: TRBV20-1
cdr3_aa: SARDPGQGFGTGELF

clone_size: many
v_call: TRBV5-5
cdr3_aa: ASSTGWTGGREKLF

clone_size: few
v_call: TRBV9
cdr3_aa: ASSVGGLSYEQY

clone_size: NA
v_call: TRBV4-3
cdr3_aa: ASSQDRDNTIPYEQY

clone_size: few
v_call: TRBV5-1
cdr3_aa: ASSLGWVGENEQF

clone_size: NA
v_call: TRBV12-3/TRBV12-4
cdr3_aa: ASSLRAYNEQF

clone_size: NA
v_call: TRBV15
cdr3_aa: ATSRPYDEQY

clone_size: NA
v_call: TRBV20-1
cdr3_aa: SAFRDRVSHEQY

clone_size: few
v_call: TRBV5-1
cdr3_aa: ASSLGTGTSGGAYNEQF

clone_size: NA
v_call: TRBV10-3
cdr3_aa: AISSASAGELF

clone_size: few
v_call: TRBV9
cdr3_aa: ASSPYHNEQF

clone_size: few
v_call: TRBV7-2
cdr3_aa: ASSSSGGYT

clone_size: NA
v_call: TRBV11-3
cdr3_aa: ASSFGTSRNEQF

clone_size: few
v_call: TRBV7-9
cdr3_aa: ASRHPDRDEQY

clone_size: NA
v_call: TRBV24-1
cdr3_aa: ATTTIDRGTKKLF

clone_size: many
v_call: TRBV20-1
cdr3_aa: SAAPVINTIY

clone_size: NA
v_call: TRBV5-1
cdr3_aa: ASSSRLSGANVLT

clone_size: few
v_call: TRBV2
cdr3_aa: ASSEALAGGRETQY

clone_size: few
v_call: TRBV5-1
cdr3_aa: ASSLRDPTGELF

clone_size: once
v_call: TRBV20-1
cdr3_aa: SARDSTEAF

clone_size: few
v_call: TRBV3-1
cdr3_aa: ASSHADEQY

clone_size: NA
v_call: TRBV12-3/TRBV12-4
cdr3_aa: ASSFSGATYEQY

clone_size: NA
v_call: TRBV5-1
cdr3_aa: ASSPGVPGETQY

clone_size: NA
v_call: TRBV4-3
cdr3_aa: ASSQELGSGANVLT

clone_size: NA
v_call: TRBV5-6
cdr3_aa: ASSLVAGGEQF

clone_size: NA
v_call: TRBV7-2
cdr3_aa: ASSQGGHGEQF

clone_size: few
v_call: TRBV28
cdr3_aa: ASSPLRGREQF

clone_size: NA
v_call: TRBV14
cdr3_aa: ASSQRGNTIY

clone_size: few
v_call: TRBV12-3/TRBV12-4
cdr3_aa: ASADREGSPLH

clone_size: NA
v_call: TRBV11-2
cdr3_aa: ASSPGVGAGGQPQH

clone_size: few
v_call: TRBV20-1
cdr3_aa: SARRAGGRTIGYTEAF

clone_size: many
v_call: TRBV5-1
cdr3_aa: ASSLDRGGVGELF

clone_size: NA
v_call: TRBV9
cdr3_aa: ASSREGGLQETQY